This TCR beta chain was identified during a study of OX40 agonist ivuxolimab in advanced cancers. Looking at the study overall: Patients were dosed with the agonistic anti-OX40 (CD134) antibody ivuxolimab.

Generated by immunoSEQ multiplex PCR, the TCRdb table keeps only in-frame clones and is missing some. This repertoire shows about 21,000 clones, about 79% found once; its top ten account for about 31%. CDR3 length equals 16 residues. From germline, CDR1 is LNHNV and CDR2 YYDKDF (reference sequence). Trimming shortened V by 3 bases and J by 2 bases, and 16 bases separated the two germline ends. In its sample, this clone was seen a few times. Its matching antigen is unknown. The sampling schedule covered blood at baseline, cycle 4 day 1, and cycle 7 day 1. Overall study results and limits: Dose levels from 0.1 to 3.0 mg/kg saw CD4+ and CD8+ blood T cells expand clonally by week 6. Among patients with partial responses at 0.1-3.0 mg/kg, clonal expansion was among the lowest.

The sequencing used CD4+ or CD8+ T cells sorted from blood, collected in a trial of the OX40 agonist ivuxolimab. This receptor was taken from an adult with an advanced solid tumor such as melanoma, head and neck, liver or kidney cancer. This rearrangement joins TRBV15 to TRBJ1-1, with D perhaps matching TRBD1 (6 bases). Here the CDR3 reads CATSRELGTLNTEAFF. Written as DNA, the CDR3 is TGTGCCACCAGCAGGGAGCTCGGGACACTTAACACTGAAGCTTTCTTT.